This passage covers 17 T cell receptor beta chains from one sample sequenced in a study of shared clonotypes between healthy human individuals. Sequencing was performed with immunoSEQ multiplex PCR; in TCRdb, only in-frame clones are kept and a portion is missing. The sample holds 950,000 to 1,300,000 clones, around 76% seen once. The sample comprised memory CD4+ T cells sorted from blood. The subset here: CD45RA-negative fraction. These receptors were obtained from a man between 18 and 29 years old in good health.

This clone was seen many times. The rearrangement links TRBV7-2 to TRBJ1-2; no reliable D call. With 4 bases removed from V and 8 bases from J, the gap between germline ends came to 17 bases. Germline assignment: CDR1 SGHTA and CDR2 FQGNSA. CDR3 length: 14 residues. CDR3 DNA sequence: TGTGCCAGCAGCTCAGTGCCGGGCCGGACGGGCTACACCTTC. Translation: CASSSVPGRTGYTF.

The chain uses TRBV18 and TRBJ2-1, with D possibly TRBD1 on 6 matching bases. In germline, CDR1 is KGHSH, CDR2 LQKENI. The CDR3 spans 15 residues. V dropped 4 bases and J dropped 7 bases, with 17 bases sitting between them. Written as DNA, the CDR3 is TGTGCCAGCTCACGGCCGGCAGGGGATGGGAATGAGCAGTTCTTC. Protein: CASSRPAGDGNEQFF.

V usage is TRBV6-1 and J usage is TRBJ2-1; D is uncertain. The CDR3 is 14 amino acids. V lost 6 bases and J 4 bases, leaving 13 bases between the germline ends. Germline assignment: CDR1 MNHNS and CDR2 SASEGT. CDR3 loop: CASSLPDFYNEQFF. CDR3 sequence (DNA): TGTGCCAGCAGCCTACCAGACTTTTACAATGAGCAGTTCTTC.

This clone turned up a few times. The V and J genes are TRBV14 and TRBJ2-3, with TRBD2 matching 9 bases. Germline assignment: CDR1 SGHDN and CDR2 FVKESK. Trimming removed 6 bases from V and 3 bases from J; junction bases left unmatched: 7. The CDR3 loop spans 15 amino acids. The CDR3 nucleotides are TGTGCCAGCAGTTCAGGGACTAGCAAAACAGATACGCAGTATTTT. Its translation: CASSSGTSKTDTQYF.

This clone was counted a few times. This chain uses TRBV5-6 with TRBJ1-5, with D possibly TRBD1 on 6 matching bases. Germline-derived CDR1 and CDR2 are SGHDT and YYEEEE. The CDR3 runs 14 residues. V gave up 1 base and J gave up 6 bases, with 11 bases separating them. The DNA of the CDR3 is TGTGCCAGCAGCTTGAAAGGGGGGGCTCAGCCCCAGCATTTT. Protein: CASSLKGGAQPQHF. Full variable domain (rest looked up from reference TRBV5-6 and TRBJ1-5): DAGVTQSPTHLIKTRGQQVTLRCSPKSGHDTVSWYQQALGQGPQFIFQYYEEEERQRGNFPDRFSGHQFPNYSSELNVNALLLGDSALYLCASSLKGGAQPQHFGDGTRLSIL.

The chain carries TRBV10-3 and TRBJ2-1; 10 nucleotides match TRBD2. CDR3 length: 15 amino acids. Unmatched junction bases numbered 9, after V lost 10 bases and J lost 3 bases. In germline, CDR1 is ENHRY, CDR2 SYGVKD. For the CDR3, the DNA is TGTGCCAGCAGCCTGCCTAGCGGGAGCTACAATGAGCAGTTCTTC. Translation: CASSLPSGSYNEQFF.

This rearrangement joins TRBV7-9 to TRBJ1-4; D is possibly TRBD1 (6 bases). V lost 5 bases, J lost 8 bases, and 9 bases lay in between. This CDR3 has 12 residues. CDR1 and CDR2 from the germline V gene are SEHNR and FQNEAQ (reference sequence). The CDR3 DNA sequence: TGTGCCAGCAGCCGGGGGCGAGAAAAACTGTTTTTT. As protein: CASSRGREKLFF.

This sequence joins TRBV5-4 and TRBJ2-5, with 8 bases aligning to TRBD1. J was trimmed by 1 base and V by 4 bases; bases with no gene match: 3. The germline V gene encodes CDR1 SGHNT and CDR2 YYREEE (reference sequence). The CDR3 extends over 14 amino acids. The CDR3 DNA sequence: TGTGCCAGCAGCGTGACAGGGGTCCAAGAGACCCAGTACTTC. Translation gives CASSVTGVQETQYF.

The chain links TRBV4-2 to TRBJ2-7; D unresolved. The ends were cut back, 5 bases at V and 0 bases at J, with 11 bases in the middle. The germline CDR1 and CDR2 sequences are LGHNA and YNFKEQ. CDR3 length: 14 residues. CDR3 DNA sequence: TGTGCCAGCAGCTCCAGCGTGAGCTCCTACGAGCAGTACTTC. Its protein product is CASSSSVSSYEQYF.

The chain has TRBV7-8 and TRBJ1-6; a possible D gene is TRBD1 (5 bases). V was trimmed by 5 bases and J by 0 bases, leaving 17 bases between them. This CDR3 has 18 amino acids. From germline, CDR1 is SGHVS and CDR2 FQNEAQ. Here the CDR3 reads CASSQTAATSSYNSPLHF. As DNA, the CDR3 is TGTGCCAGCAGCCAGACAGCTGCTACTAGCTCCTATAATTCACCCCTCCACTTT.

The chain joins TRBV7-9 to TRBJ2-2; perhaps D is TRBD1 or TRBD2 (5 bases each). V was pared by 5 bases and J by 4 bases, with 11 bases between. CDR3 length equals 14 residues. CDR1 and CDR2 (germline): SEHNR, FQNEAQ (reference sequence). The CDR3 nucleotides are TGTGCCAGCAGCGCAAGTGGGGGCACCGGGGAGCTGTTTTTT. Translation: CASSASGGTGELFF. Together with reference TRBV7-9 and TRBJ2-2, the CDR3 gives the full variable domain: DTGVSQNPRHKITKRGQNVTFRCDPISEHNRLYWYRQTLGQGPEFLTYFQNEAQLEKSRLLSDRFSAERPKGSFSTLEIQRTEQGDSAMYLCASSASGGTGELFFGEGSRLTVL.

Only a few counts were recorded for this clone. The CDR3 coding sequence is TGTGCCAGCATGGCAGGAAGCCTCACCGGGGAGCTGTTTTTT. Translation: CASMAGSLTGELFF. The V call is TRBV6-1, the J call TRBJ2-2, with unresolved D. The CDR3 is made up of 14 amino acids. The V and J ends lost 7 bases and 4 bases respectively, with 13 bases between them. Per the germline V gene, CDR1 is MNHNS and CDR2 is SASEGT.

This chain uses TRBV4-2 with TRBJ1-1; no firm D call. The CDR3 covers 16 residues. Germline-derived CDR1 and CDR2 are LGHNA and YNFKEQ. The germline V and J ends were trimmed by 0 bases and 0 bases, with 11 bases remaining between them. The DNA of the CDR3 is TGTGCCAGCAGCCAAGATTGGAGGAACATGAACACTGAAGCTTTCTTT. This translates into CASSQDWRNMNTEAFF.

The V call is TRBV18, the J call TRBJ2-5; unclear D gene. The CDR3 runs to 13 residues. V lost 8 bases and J lost 2, with 12 bases in between. Per the germline V gene, CDR1 is KGHSH and CDR2 is LQKENI. CDR3 sequence reads: CASRVEKQETQYF. The DNA for the CDR3 is TGTGCCAGCCGCGTGGAAAAACAAGAGACCCAGTACTTC.

The rearrangement joins TRBV7-9 to TRBJ2-1, with 7 bases that match TRBD2. The CDR3 contains 13 residues. V gave up 5 bases and J gave up 5 bases; unmatched junction bases: 3. The germline V gene encodes CDR1 SEHNR and CDR2 FQNEAQ (reference sequence). CDR3 nucleotides: TGTGCCAGCAGCATGGGAGGGAACAATGAGCAGTTCTTC. Translating it yields CASSMGGNNEQFF.

The chain joins TRBV18 to TRBJ2-1; 12 bases are shared with TRBD2. CDR1 is KGHSH and CDR2 is LQKENI in the germline V gene. The CDR3 loop spans 16 amino acids. J gave up 9 bases and V 3 bases, and 9 bases lay outside the gene matches. The CDR3 DNA follows: TGTGCCAGCTCACCGAGACTAGCGGGAGAGGGGGGTGAGCAGTTCTTC. This sequence encodes CASSPRLAGEGGEQFF.

The rearrangement uses TRBV25-1 and TRBJ2-7; maybe TRBD2 (6 bases). The CDR3 extends over 15 amino acids. The germline CDR1 and CDR2 sequences are MGHDK and SYGVNS. V was pared by 4 bases and J by 5 bases, with 18 bases between. CDR3 coding DNA: TGTGCCAGCAGTGCCCTCGGGGGTGAAGAGAACGAGCAGTACTTC. Its protein product is CASSALGGEENEQYF.